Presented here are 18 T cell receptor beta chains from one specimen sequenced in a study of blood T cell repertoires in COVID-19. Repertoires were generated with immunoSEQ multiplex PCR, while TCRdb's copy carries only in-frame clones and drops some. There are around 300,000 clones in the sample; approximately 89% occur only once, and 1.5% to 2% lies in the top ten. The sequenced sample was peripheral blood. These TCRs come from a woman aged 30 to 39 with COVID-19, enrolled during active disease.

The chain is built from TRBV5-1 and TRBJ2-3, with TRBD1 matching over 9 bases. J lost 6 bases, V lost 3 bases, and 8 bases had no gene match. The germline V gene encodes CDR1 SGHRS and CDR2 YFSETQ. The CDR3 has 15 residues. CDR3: CASSWGQGVADTQYF. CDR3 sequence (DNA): TGCGCCAGCAGCTGGGGACAGGGCGTGGCGGATACGCAGTATTTT.

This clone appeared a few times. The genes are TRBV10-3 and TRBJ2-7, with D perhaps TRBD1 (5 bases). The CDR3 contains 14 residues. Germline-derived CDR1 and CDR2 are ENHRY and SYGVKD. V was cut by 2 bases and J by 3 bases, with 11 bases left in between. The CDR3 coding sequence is TGTGCCATCAGTGAGCAGTTCAGGGTCTACGAGCAGTACTTC. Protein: CAISEQFRVYEQYF.

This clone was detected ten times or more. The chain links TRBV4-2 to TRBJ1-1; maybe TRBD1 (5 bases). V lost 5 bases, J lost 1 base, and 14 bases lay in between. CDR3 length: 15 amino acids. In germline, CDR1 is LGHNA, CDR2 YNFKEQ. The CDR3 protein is CASSYGGGENTEAFF. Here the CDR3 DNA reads TGTGCCAGCAGCTATGGGGGAGGGGAGAACACTGAAGCTTTCTTT.

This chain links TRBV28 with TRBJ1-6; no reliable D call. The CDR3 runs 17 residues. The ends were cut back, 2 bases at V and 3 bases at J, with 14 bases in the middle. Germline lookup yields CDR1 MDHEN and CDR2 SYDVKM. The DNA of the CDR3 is TGTGCCAGCAGTTTACGTAGTTCCACCGTCTATAATTCACCCCTCCACTTT. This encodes CASSLRSSTVYNSPLHF.

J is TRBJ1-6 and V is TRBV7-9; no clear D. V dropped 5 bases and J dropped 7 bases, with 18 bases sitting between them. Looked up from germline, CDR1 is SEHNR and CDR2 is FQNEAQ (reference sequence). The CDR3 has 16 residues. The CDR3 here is CASSTTGNALNSPLHF. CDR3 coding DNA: TGTGCCAGCAGCACCACGGGAAATGCCCTCAATTCACCCCTCCACTTT.

The CDR3 region is CASSFRQSGLAGTFHEQYF. As DNA, the CDR3 is TGTGCCAGCAGCTTCCGCCAGTCAGGGCTAGCGGGAACTTTCCACGAGCAGTACTTC. The chain links TRBV11-2 to TRBJ2-7, with 9 positions matching TRBD2. The J segment lost 5 bases and the V segment lost 3 bases, leaving 20 bases of the junction unmatched. This CDR3 spans 19 amino acids. Germline assignment: CDR1 SGHAT and CDR2 FQNNGV.

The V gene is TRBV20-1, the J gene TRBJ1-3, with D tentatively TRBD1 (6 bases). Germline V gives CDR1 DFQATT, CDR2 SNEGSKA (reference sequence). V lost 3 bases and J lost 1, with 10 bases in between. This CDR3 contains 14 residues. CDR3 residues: CSASKGVSGNTIYF. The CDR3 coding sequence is TGCAGTGCTAGTAAGGGGGTGTCTGGAAACACCATATATTTT.

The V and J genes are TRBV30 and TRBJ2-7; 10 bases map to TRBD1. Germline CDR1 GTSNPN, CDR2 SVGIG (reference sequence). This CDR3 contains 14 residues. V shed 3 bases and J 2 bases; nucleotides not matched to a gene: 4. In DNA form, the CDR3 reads TGTGCCTGGAGCTGGACAGGGGGTGCCTACGAGCAGTACTTC. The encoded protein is CAWSWTGGAYEQYF.

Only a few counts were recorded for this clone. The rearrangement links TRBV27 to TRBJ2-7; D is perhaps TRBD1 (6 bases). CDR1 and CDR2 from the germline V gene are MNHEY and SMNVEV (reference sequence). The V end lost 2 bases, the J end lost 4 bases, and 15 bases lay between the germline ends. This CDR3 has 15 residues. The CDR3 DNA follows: TGTGCCAGCAGTTTAAACCGGGACACGTTATACGAGCAGTACGTC. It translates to CASSLNRDTLYEQYV.

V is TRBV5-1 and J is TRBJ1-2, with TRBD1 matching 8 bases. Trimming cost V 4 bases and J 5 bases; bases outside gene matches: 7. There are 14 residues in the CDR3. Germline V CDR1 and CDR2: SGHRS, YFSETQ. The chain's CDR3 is CASSRDRREYGYTF. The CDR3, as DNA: TGCGCCAGCAGCCGGGACAGGCGTGAGTATGGCTACACCTTC.

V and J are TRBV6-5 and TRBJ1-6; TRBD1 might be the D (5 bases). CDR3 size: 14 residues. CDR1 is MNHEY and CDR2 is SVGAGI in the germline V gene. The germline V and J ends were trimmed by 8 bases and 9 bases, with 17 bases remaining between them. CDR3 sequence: CASLGQGPGSPLHF. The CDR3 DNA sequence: TGTGCCAGCCTGGGCCAGGGTCCAGGTTCACCCCTCCACTTT.

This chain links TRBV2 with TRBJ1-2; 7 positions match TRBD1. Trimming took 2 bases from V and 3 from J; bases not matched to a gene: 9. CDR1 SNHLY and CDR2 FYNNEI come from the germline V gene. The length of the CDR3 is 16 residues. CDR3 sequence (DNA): TGTGCCAGCAGTGAAATTTTGGTAGGGGGCTACTATGGCTACACCTTC. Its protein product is CASSEILVGGYYGYTF.

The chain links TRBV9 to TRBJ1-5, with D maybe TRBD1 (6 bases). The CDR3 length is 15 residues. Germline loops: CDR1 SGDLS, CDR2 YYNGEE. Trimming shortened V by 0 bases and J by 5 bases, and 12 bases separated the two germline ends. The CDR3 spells CASSVGPGVHQPQHF. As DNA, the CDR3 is TGTGCCAGCAGCGTAGGGCCAGGGGTTCATCAGCCCCAGCATTTT. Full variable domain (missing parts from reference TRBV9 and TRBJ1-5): DSGVTQTPKHLITATGQRVTLRCSPRSGDLSVYWYQQSLDQGLQFLIQYYNGEERAKGNILERFSAQQFPDLHSELNLSSLELGDSALYFCASSVGPGVHQPQHFGDGTRLSIL.

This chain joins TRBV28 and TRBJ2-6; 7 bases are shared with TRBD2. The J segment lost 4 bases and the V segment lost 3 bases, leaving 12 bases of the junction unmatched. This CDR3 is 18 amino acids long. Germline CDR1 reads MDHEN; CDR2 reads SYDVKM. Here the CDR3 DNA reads TGTGCCAGCAGTTTGTTGGTCGGCGGGGGAGCGGGGGCCAACGTCCTGACTTTC. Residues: CASSLLVGGGAGANVLTF.

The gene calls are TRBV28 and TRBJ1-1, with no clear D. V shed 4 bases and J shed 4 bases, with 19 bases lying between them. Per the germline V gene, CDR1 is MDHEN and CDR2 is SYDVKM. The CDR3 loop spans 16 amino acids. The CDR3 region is CASSSPRSRSRTEAFF. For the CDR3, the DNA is TGTGCCAGCAGTTCCCCGCGATCGAGGAGTCGCACTGAAGCTTTCTTT.

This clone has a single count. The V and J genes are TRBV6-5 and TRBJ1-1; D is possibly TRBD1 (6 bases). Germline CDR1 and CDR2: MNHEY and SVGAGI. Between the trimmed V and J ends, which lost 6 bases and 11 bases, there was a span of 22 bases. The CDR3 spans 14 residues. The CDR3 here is CASRPRTFRDKAFF. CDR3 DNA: TGTGCCAGCAGACCTCGGACCTTTCGGGACAAGGCTTTCTTT.

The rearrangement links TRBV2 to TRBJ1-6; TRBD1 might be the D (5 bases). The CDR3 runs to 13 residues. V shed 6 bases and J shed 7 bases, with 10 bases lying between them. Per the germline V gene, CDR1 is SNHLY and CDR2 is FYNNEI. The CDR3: CASRQAPNSPLHF. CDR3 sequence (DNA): TGTGCCAGCAGACAGGCGCCCAATTCACCCCTCCACTTT.

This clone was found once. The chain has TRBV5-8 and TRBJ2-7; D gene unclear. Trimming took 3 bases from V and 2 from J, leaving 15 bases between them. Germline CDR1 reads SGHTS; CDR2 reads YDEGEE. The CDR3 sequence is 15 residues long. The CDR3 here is CASSSIESVAYEQYF. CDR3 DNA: TGTGCCAGCAGCTCAATAGAAAGTGTGGCCTACGAGCAGTACTTC.